The 25 T cell receptor beta chains below come from one sample, sequenced in a study of OX40 agonist ivuxolimab in advanced cancers. Generated by immunoSEQ multiplex PCR, the TCRdb table keeps only in-frame clones and is missing some. Of 85,000 to 100,000 clones listed, approximately 94% are singletons. Sequences were derived from CD4+ or CD8+ T cells sorted from blood, sampled in a trial of the OX40 agonist ivuxolimab. All receptors derive from an adult with an advanced solid tumor such as melanoma, head and neck, liver or kidney cancer.

The CDR3 DNA is TGTGCCAGTAGTACCCAGGGTACTAATGAAAAACTGTTTTTT. It codes for CASSTQGTNEKLFF. V is TRBV19 and J is TRBJ1-4; TRBD1 is a possible D gene (5 bases). CDR1 is LNHDA, CDR2 SQIVND, per germline (reference sequence). V shed 4 bases and J shed 2 bases, with 8 bases lying between them. The CDR3 length is 14 residues.

The rearrangement joins TRBV7-6 to TRBJ2-3; D ambiguous. Germline V gene sequence: CDR1 SGHVS, CDR2 FNYEAQ. V lost 5 bases and J lost 4, with 19 bases in between. This CDR3 contains 16 residues. CDR3: CASSLTGSSAADTQYF. The CDR3 DNA follows: TGTGCCAGCAGCCTAACCGGGTCCTCTGCCGCAGATACGCAGTATTTT.

The chain links TRBV5-4 to TRBJ1-2, with D uncertain. From germline, CDR1 is SGHNT and CDR2 YYREEE (reference sequence). CDR3 size: 12 residues. Trimming pared 1 base from V and 5 bases from J, leaving 6 bases between. CDR3 loop: CASSLNAYGYTF. In DNA, the CDR3 is TGTGCCAGCAGCTTGAACGCTTATGGCTACACCTTC.

The genes are TRBV25-1 and TRBJ1-1; TRBD1 matches at 8 bases. Unmatched junction bases numbered 11, after V lost 6 bases and J lost 5 bases. There are 15 residues in the CDR3. CDR1 and CDR2 from the germline V gene are MGHDK and SYGVNS. The CDR3 is CASREWTGRRTEAFF. The DNA for the CDR3 is TGTGCCAGCAGGGAGTGGACAGGGAGGCGAACTGAAGCTTTCTTT. Full variable domain (rest looked up from reference TRBV25-1 and TRBJ1-1): EADIYQTPRYLVIGTGKKITLECSQTMGHDKMYWYQQDPGMELHLIHYSYGVNSTEKGDLSSESTVSRIRTEHFPLTLESARPSHTSQYLCASREWTGRRTEAFFGQGTRLTVV.

V is TRBV6-5 and J is TRBJ1-2; D gene uncertain. From germline, CDR1 is MNHEY and CDR2 SVGAGI. The CDR3 has 12 amino acids. V lost 2 bases to trimming and J lost 5 bases, with 6 bases between them. CDR3 bases: TGTGCCAGCAGTTACCCCGGTTATGGCTACACCTTC. Protein sequence: CASSYPGYGYTF.

The chain has TRBV12-1 and TRBJ1-2; TRBD1, the table's D call, was not compared with the DNA. TRBV12-1 is deemed a pseudogene. The CDR3 has 17 residues. The CDR3 nucleotides read TGTGCCAGCAGCTCCGACAGGCCTGACGGACTTCGGTATGGCTACACCTTC. This gives the protein CASSSDRPDGLRYGYTF.

CDR3 nucleotide sequence: TGTGCCAGCAGTTACTCGGGACAGGGTGAAAAACTGTTTTTT. It codes for CASSYSGQGEKLFF. The chain has TRBV6-5 and TRBJ1-4; TRBD1 matches 9 bases. CDR3 size: 14 residues. Germline CDR1 MNHEY, CDR2 SVGAGI. Germline trimming cut 0 bases from V and 7 bases from J; bases unmatched to any gene: 0.

The rearrangement joins TRBV28 to TRBJ1-5, with D unclear. V shed 5 bases and J shed 5 bases, with 13 bases lying between them. The CDR3 contains 14 residues. In germline, CDR1 is MDHEN, CDR2 SYDVKM. CDR3 in DNA: TGTGCCAGCAGTCCCGGGCCTGATCATCAGCCCCAGCATTTT. Its protein is CASSPGPDHQPQHF.

The V call is TRBV9, the J call TRBJ1-2; TRBD1 might be the D (6 bases). V dropped 4 bases and J dropped 1 base, with 14 bases sitting between them. Germline CDR1 SGDLS, CDR2 YYNGEE. The CDR3 spans 15 residues. The CDR3 is CASSITGTNNYGYTF. The DNA of the CDR3 is TGTGCCAGCAGCATAACAGGGACGAATAACTATGGCTACACCTTC.

In this sample, this clone turned up once. Its ends do not fully match the called genes, so a read error is possible. Other DNA sequences within the sample encode an identical CDR3. The rearrangement uses TRBV28 and TRBJ1-3, with D possibly TRBD1 on 5 matching bases. This CDR3 is built from 14 residues. Germline CDR1 MDHEN, CDR2 SYDVKM. The DNA for the CDR3 is TGTGCCAGCACAATACCCCGGGGGGGAAACACTATATATTTT. It yields the protein CASTIPRGGNTIYF.

The chain carries TRBV6-1 and TRBJ2-5, with D perhaps matching TRBD2 (5 bases). In germline, CDR1 is MNHNS, CDR2 SASEGT. The CDR3 contains 15 residues. Trimming removed 8 bases at V and 5 bases at J, with 21 bases between. The CDR3 DNA follows: TGTGCCAGCTCGGGGTATTGGTCCATTGAGGAGACCCAGTACTTC. Translating gives CASSGYWSIEETQYF.

This clone occurred once. The chain has TRBV18 and TRBJ1-1, with 9 bases lining up with TRBD1. J was trimmed by 3 bases and V by 1 base; bases with no gene match: 3. The germline V gene has CDR1 KGHSH and CDR2 LQKENI. This CDR3 comprises 15 residues. CDR3 protein: CASSPQQGADTEAFF. CDR3 nucleotide sequence: TGTGCCAGCTCACCACAACAGGGGGCGGACACTGAAGCTTTCTTT.

The J gene is TRBJ2-3, the V gene TRBV15; TRBD1 matches 9 bases. The V and J ends lost 3 bases and 6 bases, in that order; junction bases with no gene match: 7. CDR1 is LNHNV, CDR2 YYDKDF, per germline (reference sequence). CDR3 size: 15 residues. The CDR3 protein is CATSSSRDRVDTQYF. In DNA form, the CDR3 reads TGTGCCACCAGCAGCAGCCGGGACAGGGTGGATACGCAGTATTTT. The full variable domain, with the rest looked up from reference TRBV15 and TRBJ2-3, is DAMVIQNPRYQVTQFGKPVTLSCSQTLNHNVMYWYQQKSSQAPKLLFHYYDKDFNNEADTPDNFQSRRPNTSFCFLDIRSPGLGDTAMYLCATSSSRDRVDTQYFGPGTRLTVL.

The V and J genes are TRBV7-9 and TRBJ2-1; 10 bases match TRBD2. The CDR3 runs 14 residues. V was pared by 4 bases and J by 9 bases, with 6 bases of the junction left unmatched. From germline, CDR1 is SEHNR and CDR2 FQNEAQ (reference sequence). CDR3 DNA: TGTGCCAGCAGCTCACTAGCGGGACTGAGTGAGCAGTTCTTC. Translation gives CASSSLAGLSEQFF.

CDR3 sequence reads: CASYRGVRRTEAFF. CDR3 nucleotide sequence: TGTGCCAGCTACCGAGGGGTTCGGAGAACTGAAGCTTTCTTT. The chain joins TRBV11-2 to TRBJ1-1, with D possibly being TRBD1 (5 bases). From germline, CDR1 is SGHAT and CDR2 FQNNGV. Deletions cut 8 bases from V and 5 bases from J, with 18 bases between. The CDR3 contains 14 residues.

The rearrangement uses TRBV27 and TRBJ2-1, with TRBD1 matching over 8 bases. The CDR3 is made up of 16 amino acids. With V trimmed by 5 bases and J by 7 bases, 13 bases remained unmatched. From germline, CDR1 is MNHEY and CDR2 SMNVEV (reference sequence). The CDR3 DNA is TGTGCCAGCAGTCCGCGGACAGGGATGATTTATAATGAGCAGTTCTTC. Its protein is CASSPRTGMIYNEQFF.

The J gene is TRBJ1-1, the V gene TRBV18; 7 bases align to TRBD1. Germline V CDR1 and CDR2: KGHSH, LQKENI. The ends lost 5 bases at V and 3 bases at J; junction bases unmatched: 3. The CDR3 runs 13 residues. The CDR3 is CASSSGQDTEAFF. CDR3 nucleotide sequence: TGTGCCAGCTCATCCGGACAGGACACTGAAGCTTTCTTT.

The chain recombines TRBV18 with TRBJ2-7; 7 bases are shared with TRBD1. The CDR3 sequence is 15 residues long. Unmatched junction bases numbered 12, after V lost 3 bases and J lost 7 bases. CDR1 and CDR2 from the germline V gene are KGHSH and LQKENI. CDR3 DNA: TGTGCCAGCTCACCCAGCACAGGGGTGGGTGGGGAGCAGTACTTC. It is translated as CASSPSTGVGGEQYF.

V usage is TRBV5-4 and J usage is TRBJ2-1, with no clear D. V was clipped by 4 bases and J by 7 bases, with 21 bases between them. The CDR3 totals 16 residues. Per the germline V gene, CDR1 is SGHNT and CDR2 is YYREEE (reference sequence). CDR3 loop: CASSRQASKTLNEQFF. CDR3 nucleotide sequence: TGTGCCAGCAGCCGCCAGGCGTCCAAAACCCTGAATGAGCAGTTCTTC.

The rearrangement joins TRBV5-1 to TRBJ2-7; 9 bases agree with TRBD1. Germline loops: CDR1 SGHRS, CDR2 YFSETQ. This CDR3 has 17 residues. Trimming at V came to 3 bases and at J to 6 bases, leaving 16 bases not matched to a gene. The CDR3 DNA sequence: TGCGCCAGCAGCTCGGGGACAGGGAGTGGATTTTTTAGCGAGCAGTACTTC. Translating gives CASSSGTGSGFFSEQYF.

V is TRBV28 and J is TRBJ2-3; TRBD2 matches at 8 bases. The CDR3 totals 14 residues. V shed 7 bases, J shed 6 bases, and the junction held 9 bases outside the gene matches. CDR1 is MDHEN, CDR2 SYDVKM, per germline. The CDR3 sequence is CASNPRGGLDTQYF. As DNA, the CDR3 is TGTGCCAGCAACCCCCGGGGGGGCCTTGATACGCAGTATTTT.

This sequence joins TRBV18 and TRBJ2-5; 11 nucleotides match TRBD1. Per the germline V gene, CDR1 is KGHSH and CDR2 is LQKENI. The V and J ends lost 3 bases and 4 bases, in that order; junction bases with no gene match: 4. The CDR3 is 15 amino acids. For the CDR3, the DNA is TGTGCCAGCTCACCCCGGACAGGGGGCTTAGAGACCCAGTACTTC. Encoded protein: CASSPRTGGLETQYF.

CDR3: CASSYPGQGGEQYF. In DNA form, the CDR3 reads TGTGCCAGCAGTTACCCGGGACAAGGAGGGGAGCAGTACTTC. J is TRBJ2-7 and V is TRBV6-5; D possibly uses TRBD1 or TRBD2 (6 bases each). The CDR3 is made up of 14 amino acids. The germline V and J ends were trimmed by 2 bases and 7 bases, with 15 bases remaining between them. Looked up from germline, CDR1 is MNHEY and CDR2 is SVGAGI.

This rearrangement joins TRBV9 to TRBJ2-5, with D possibly matching TRBD1 (6 bases). Germline-derived CDR1 and CDR2 are SGDLS and YYNGEE. V was trimmed by 0 bases and J by 5 bases, leaving 14 bases between them. This CDR3 contains 15 residues. The CDR3 DNA reads TGTGCCAGCAGCGTAGACAGGGCCTTCGGGGAGACCCAGTACTTC. Its translation: CASSVDRAFGETQYF.

This clone has only one observation. This chain uses TRBV7-2 with TRBJ1-5; the match to TRBD1 covers 9 bases. The CDR3 runs to 18 residues. Germline CDR1 is SGHTA and CDR2 is FQGNSA. J lost 4 bases, V lost 2 bases, and 12 bases had no gene match. CDR3 coding DNA: TGTGCCAGCAGCTTACGATCCGGGACAGGGTTTTTGAATCAGCCCCAGCATTTT. Its translation is CASSLRSGTGFLNQPQHF.